What follows is one T cell receptor (beta chain) and its context. Its antigen remains unknown. V was pared by 1 base and J by 7 bases, with 14 bases between. Germline loops: CDR1 GTSNPN, CDR2 SVGIG (reference sequence). CDR3 length: 14 residues. The sample comes from a study of cytotoxic CD8 clonotypes in ibrutinib-treated CLL. Study outcomes and limitations: The times at which samples were taken varied between sustained-remission and progressing patients.

Only in-frame clones appear in the TCRdb table, and some are missing; sequencing was by immunoSEQ multiplex PCR. Of 300,000 to 350,000 clones in the sample, around four fifths were seen once. This receptor was taken from a human donor with chronic lymphocytic leukemia. The specimen was PBMCs, collected before ibrutinib treatment. The rearrangement links TRBV30 to TRBJ1-5; the D is unclear. The CDR3: CAWSGSSVRQPQHF. CDR3 DNA: TGTGCCTGGAGTGGTTCGTCAGTACGGCAGCCCCAGCATTTT.